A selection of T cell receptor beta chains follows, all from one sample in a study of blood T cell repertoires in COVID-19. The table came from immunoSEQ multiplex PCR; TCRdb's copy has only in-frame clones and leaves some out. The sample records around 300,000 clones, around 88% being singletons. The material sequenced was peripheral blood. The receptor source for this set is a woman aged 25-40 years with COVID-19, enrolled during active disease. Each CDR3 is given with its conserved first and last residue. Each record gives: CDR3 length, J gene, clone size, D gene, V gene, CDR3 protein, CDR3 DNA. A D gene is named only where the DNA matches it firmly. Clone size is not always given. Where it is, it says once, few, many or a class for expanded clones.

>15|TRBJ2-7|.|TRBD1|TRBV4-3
CASSQDRDRGYEQYF
TGCGCCAGCAGCCAAGATCGGGACAGGGGTTACGAGCAGTACTTC
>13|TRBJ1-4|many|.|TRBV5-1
CASSFSGEEKLFF
TGCGCCAGCAGCTTTTCAGGGGAGGAAAAACTGTTTTTT
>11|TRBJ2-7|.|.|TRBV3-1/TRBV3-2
CASQAGTEQYF
TGTGCCAGCCAGGCAGGGACTGAGCAGTACTTC
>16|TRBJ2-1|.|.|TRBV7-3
CASSLGGAGRLNEQFF
TGTGCCAGCAGCTTAGGGGGAGCGGGCAGACTCAATGAGCAGTTCTTC
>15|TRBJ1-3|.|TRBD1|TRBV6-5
CASTRDRVAGNTIYF
TGTGCCAGCACCAGGGACAGGGTAGCTGGAAACACCATATATTTT
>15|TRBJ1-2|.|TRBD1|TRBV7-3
CASSFGEYRGRGYTF
TGTGCCAGCAGCTTTGGGGAGTACAGGGGGCGAGGCTACACCTTC
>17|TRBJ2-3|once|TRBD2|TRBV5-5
CASSLGGLAGMTDTQYF
TGTGCCAGCAGCTTGGGGGGACTAGCGGGGATGACAGATACGCAGTATTTT
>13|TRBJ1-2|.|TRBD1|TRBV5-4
CASSKTGDGGYTF
TGTGCCAGCAGCAAAACAGGGGATGGTGGCTACACCTTC
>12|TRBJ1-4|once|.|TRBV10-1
CASPGEDEKLFF
TGCGCCAGCCCGGGGGAGGATGAAAAACTGTTTTTT
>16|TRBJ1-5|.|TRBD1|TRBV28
CASRLRPGQGIRPQHF
TGTGCCAGCAGGTTACGGCCAGGACAGGGGATTCGGCCCCAGCATTTT
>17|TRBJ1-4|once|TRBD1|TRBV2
CASSDRGARPTNEKLFF
TGTGCCAGCAGTGACAGGGGGGCTCGACCAACTAATGAAAAACTGTTTTTT
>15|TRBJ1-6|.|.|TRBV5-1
CASSLWSLDNSPLHF
TGCGCCAGCAGCTTGTGGAGCCTAGATAATTCACCCCTCCACTTT
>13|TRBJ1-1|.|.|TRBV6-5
CASSYSANTEAFF
TGTGCCAGCAGTTACTCAGCGAACACTGAAGCTTTCTTT
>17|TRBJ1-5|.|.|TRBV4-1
CASSQVTGFDSDQPQHF
TGCGCCAGCAGCCAAGTTACAGGGTTCGATAGTGATCAGCCCCAGCATTTT
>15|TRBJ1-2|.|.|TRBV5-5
CASSLSDTTSYGYTF
TGTGCCAGCAGCTTGTCGGACACAACTTCCTATGGCTACACCTTC
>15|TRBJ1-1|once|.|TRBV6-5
CASSYQGTVKTEAFF
TGTGCCAGCAGTTACCAGGGGACGGTGAAGACTGAAGCTTTCTTT
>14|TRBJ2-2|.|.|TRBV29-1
CSVGATGGTGELFF
TGCAGCGTTGGGGCTACTGGAGGCACCGGGGAGCTGTTTTTT
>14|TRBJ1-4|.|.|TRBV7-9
CASSTTGLGEKLFF
TGTGCCAGCAGCACCACAGGGTTGGGTGAAAAACTGTTTTTT
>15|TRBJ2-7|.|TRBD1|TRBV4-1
CASSQRQGESYEQYF
TGCGCCAGCAGCCAACGACAGGGGGAATCCTACGAGCAGTACTTC
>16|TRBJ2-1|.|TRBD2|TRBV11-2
CASSLVPAGGYNEQFF
TGTGCCAGCAGCTTAGTTCCAGCGGGGGGGTACAATGAGCAGTTCTTC
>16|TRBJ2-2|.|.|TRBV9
CASSPLVLAGVGELFF
TGTGCCAGCAGCCCCCTGGTACTAGCTGGGGTCGGGGAGCTGTTTTTT
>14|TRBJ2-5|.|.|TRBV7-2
CASSLVASAETQYF
TGTGCCAGCAGCTTAGTAGCTAGCGCAGAGACCCAGTACTTC
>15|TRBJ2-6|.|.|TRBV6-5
CAVRQARSGANVLTF
TGCGCTGTCCGGCAGGCACGGTCTGGGGCCAACGTCCTGACTTTC
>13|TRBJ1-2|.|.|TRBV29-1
CSVRSSGAYGYTF
TGCAGCGTTCGGTCGTCAGGGGCCTATGGCTACACCTTC
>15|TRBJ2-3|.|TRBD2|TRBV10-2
CASSESLAGTDTQYF
TGCGCCAGCAGTGAGTCGCTAGCGGGCACAGATACGCAGTATTTT